A single sample gave rise to the 6 T cell receptor beta chains below, sequenced in a study of T cells in tuberculosis. Cells were sorted from thawed PBMC rested overnight and stained with GMM-loaded CD1B tetramer, viability dye and anti-CD3. C32 glucose monomycolate from Rhodococcus equi was loaded onto the CD1B tetramers. Data came from immunoSEQ multiplex PCR; TCRdb stores just in-frame clones and leaves some out. Of approximately 59,000 clones listed, approximately 80% were seen once; the top ten hold roughly 13%. The specimen sequenced was CD1b-GMM tetramer-negative cells sorted from PBMCs. The source of these receptors is an adult woman with latent tuberculosis.

J is TRBJ2-5 and V is TRBV10-3; TRBD1 agrees at 9 bases. This CDR3 has 12 amino acids. Per germline, CDR1 ENHRY and CDR2 SYGVKD. Trimming removed 11 bases from V and 2 bases from J; junction bases left unmatched: 3. The DNA for the CDR3 is TGTGCCGTAGGACAGGGGCAAGAGACCCAGTACTTC. The encoded protein is CAVGQGQETQYF.

This chain links TRBV21-1 with TRBJ1-2. TRBV21-1 represents a pseudogene. The CDR3 covers 16 residues. The CDR3 loop reads CASSLPRDGANYGYTF. The CDR3 DNA is TGTGCCAGCAGCCTCCCGCGGGACGGAGCTAACTATGGCTACACCTTC.

The chain is built from TRBV21-1 and TRBJ1-5. TRBV21-1 is annotated as a pseudogene. The CDR3 is made up of 16 amino acids. This CDR3 is CASSKAVTAGCQPQHF. The CDR3 coding sequence is TGTGCCAGCAGCAAAGCTGTCACAGCGGGGTGTCAGCCCCAGCATTTT.

This CDR3 reads CASTPGKESSYEQYF. CDR3 sequence (DNA): TGTGCCAGCACCCCCGGGAAGGAAAGCTCCTACGAGCAGTACTTC. V is TRBV7-9 and J is TRBJ2-7, with D tentatively TRBD2 (5 bases). Germline V CDR1 and CDR2: SEHNR, FQNEAQ (reference sequence). The CDR3 totals 15 residues. V was clipped by 7 bases and J by 0 bases, with 16 bases between them.

The chain couples TRBV4-3 to TRBJ1-1; 8 nucleotides align to TRBD1. Trimming took 3 bases from V and 5 from J; bases not matched to a gene: 5. The CDR3 has 14 amino acids. Per the germline V gene, CDR1 is LGHNA and CDR2 is YSLEER. CDR3 loop: CASSHQGAYTEAFF. The CDR3 DNA reads TGCGCCAGCAGCCACCAGGGGGCATATACTGAAGCTTTCTTT.

V and J are TRBV28 and TRBJ2-7; D is possibly TRBD1 (6 bases). Trimming shortened V by 5 bases and J by 3 bases, and 14 bases separated the two germline ends. In germline, CDR1 is MDHEN, CDR2 SYDVKM. The CDR3 is made up of 14 amino acids. The CDR3 nucleotides are TGTGCCAGCAGTCCCGTGCAGGGGCGCTACGAGCAGTACTTC. Amino acids: CASSPVQGRYEQYF.